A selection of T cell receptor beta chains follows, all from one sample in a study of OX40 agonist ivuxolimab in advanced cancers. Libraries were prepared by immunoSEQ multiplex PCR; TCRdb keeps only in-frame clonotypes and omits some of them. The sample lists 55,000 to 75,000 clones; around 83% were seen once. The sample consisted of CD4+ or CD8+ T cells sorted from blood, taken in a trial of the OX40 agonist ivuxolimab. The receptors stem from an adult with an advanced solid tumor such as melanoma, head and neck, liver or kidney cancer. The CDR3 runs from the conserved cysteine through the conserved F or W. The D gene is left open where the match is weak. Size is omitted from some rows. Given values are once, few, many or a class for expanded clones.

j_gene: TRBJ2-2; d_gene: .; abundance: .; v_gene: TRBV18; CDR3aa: CASSSQRGTGELFF; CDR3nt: TGTGCCAGCTCATCCCAGAGGGGCACCGGGGAGCTGTTTTTT
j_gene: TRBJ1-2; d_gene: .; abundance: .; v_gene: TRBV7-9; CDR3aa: CASSPNRNGYTF; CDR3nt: TGTGCCAGCAGCCCCAACCGCAATGGCTACACCTTC
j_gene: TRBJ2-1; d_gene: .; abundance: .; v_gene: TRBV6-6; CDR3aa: CASSYKIENEQFF; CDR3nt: TGTGCCAGCAGTTACAAAATCGAGAATGAGCAGTTCTTC
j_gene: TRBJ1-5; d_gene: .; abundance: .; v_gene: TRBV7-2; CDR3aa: CASSLTMAGNQPQHF; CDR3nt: TGTGCCAGCAGCTTAACTATGGCGGGCAATCAGCCCCAGCATTTT
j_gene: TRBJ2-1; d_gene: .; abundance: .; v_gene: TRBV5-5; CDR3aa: CASSTGGRGLDEQFF; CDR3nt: TGTGCCAGCAGCACTGGGGGGCGGGGTCTCGATGAGCAGTTCTTC
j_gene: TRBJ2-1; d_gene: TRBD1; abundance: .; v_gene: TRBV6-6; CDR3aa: CASSTRGQGDNEQFF; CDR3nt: TGTGCCAGCAGCACAAGGGGACAGGGCGACAATGAGCAGTTCTTC
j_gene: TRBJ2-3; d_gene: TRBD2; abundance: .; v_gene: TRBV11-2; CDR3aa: CASSLRLAGDAGTDTQYF; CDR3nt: TGTGCCAGCAGCTTAAGGCTAGCGGGAGATGCTGGCACAGATACGCAGTATTTT
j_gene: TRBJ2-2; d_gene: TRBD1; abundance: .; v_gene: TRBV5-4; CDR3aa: CASSQQTGGALGGELFF; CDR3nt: TGTGCCAGCAGCCAGCAGACAGGGGGCGCTTTAGGCGGGGAGCTGTTTTTT
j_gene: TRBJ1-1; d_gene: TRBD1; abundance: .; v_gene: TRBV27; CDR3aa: CASSSNRGQREAFF; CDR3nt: TGTGCCAGCAGCTCTAACAGGGGGCAGCGTGAAGCTTTCTTT
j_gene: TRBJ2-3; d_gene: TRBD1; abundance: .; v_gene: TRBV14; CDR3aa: CASSHRDRGADTQYF; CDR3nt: TGTGCCAGCAGCCACCGGGACAGGGGTGCAGATACGCAGTATTTT
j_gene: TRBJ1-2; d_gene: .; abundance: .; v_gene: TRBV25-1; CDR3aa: CASSEPSLPNYGYTF; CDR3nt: TGTGCCAGCAGTGAACCGTCCCTTCCCAACTATGGCTACACCTTC
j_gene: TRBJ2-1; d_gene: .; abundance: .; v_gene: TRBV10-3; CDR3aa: CAIHNPASEDNEQFF; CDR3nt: TGTGCCATCCATAACCCGGCTAGCGAGGACAATGAGCAGTTCTTC
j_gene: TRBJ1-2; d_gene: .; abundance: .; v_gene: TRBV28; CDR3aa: CASSLDGWGGGYTF; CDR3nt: TGTGCCAGCAGTTTAGACGGTTGGGGGGGCGGCTACACCTTC
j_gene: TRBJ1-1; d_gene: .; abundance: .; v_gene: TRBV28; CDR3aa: CASSASGWNTEAFF; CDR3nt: TGTGCCAGCAGTGCCTCAGGGTGGAACACTGAAGCTTTCTTT
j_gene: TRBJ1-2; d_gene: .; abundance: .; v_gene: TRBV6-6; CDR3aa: CASSYSNYGYTF; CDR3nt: TGTGCCAGCAGTTACAGCAACTATGGCTACACCTTC
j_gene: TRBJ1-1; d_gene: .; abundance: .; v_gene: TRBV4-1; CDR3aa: CASSQGTSRLEAFF; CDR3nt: TGCGCCAGCAGCCAAGGGACAAGCCGCCTTGAAGCTTTCTTT
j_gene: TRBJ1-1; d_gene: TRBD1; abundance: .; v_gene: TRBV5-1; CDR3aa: CASSVGQGRIPFF; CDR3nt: TGCGCCAGCAGCGTAGGACAGGGGAGAATACCTTTCTTT
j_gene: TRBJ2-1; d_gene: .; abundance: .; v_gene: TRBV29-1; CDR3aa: CSVEIGLRDNEQFF; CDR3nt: TGCAGCGTTGAAATAGGACTAAGGGACAATGAGCAGTTCTTC
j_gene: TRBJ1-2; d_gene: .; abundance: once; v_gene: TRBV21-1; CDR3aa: CASSKSSNKKTYNYGYTF; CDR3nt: TGTGCCAGCAGCAAAAGTAGTAACAAGAAGACTTATAACTATGGCTACACCTTC
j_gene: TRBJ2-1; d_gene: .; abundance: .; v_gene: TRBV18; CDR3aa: CASSPREDFRGGNEQFF; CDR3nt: TGTGCCAGCTCACCTCGTGAGGATTTCAGGGGGGGCAATGAGCAGTTCTTC
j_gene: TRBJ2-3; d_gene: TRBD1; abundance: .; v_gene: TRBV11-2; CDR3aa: CASSTPGQGRASTDTQYF; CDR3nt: TGTGCCAGCAGCACGCCGGGACAGGGGAGGGCTAGCACAGATACGCAGTATTTT
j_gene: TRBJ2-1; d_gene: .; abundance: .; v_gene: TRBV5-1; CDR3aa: CASSLAPALEDEQFF; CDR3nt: TGCGCCAGCAGCTTGGCCCCGGCGTTAGAAGATGAGCAGTTCTTC
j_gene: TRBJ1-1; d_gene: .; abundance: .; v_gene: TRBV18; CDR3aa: CASSPGRGKLNTEAFF; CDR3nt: TGTGCCAGCTCACCAGGACGGGGAAAATTGAACACTGAAGCTTTCTTT
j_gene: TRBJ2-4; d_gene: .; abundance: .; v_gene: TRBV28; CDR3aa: CASGGGTDKNIQYF; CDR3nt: TGTGCCAGCGGGGGCGGGACGGACAAAAACATTCAGTACTTC
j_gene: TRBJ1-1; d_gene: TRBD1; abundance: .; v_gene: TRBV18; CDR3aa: CASSPGTGTGEAFF; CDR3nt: TGTGCCAGCTCACCCGGGACAGGGACCGGTGAAGCTTTCTTT
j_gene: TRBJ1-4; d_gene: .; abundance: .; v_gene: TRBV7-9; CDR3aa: CASSLNGARNEKLFF; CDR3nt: TGTGCCAGCAGCTTAAACGGTGCCAGAAATGAAAAACTGTTTTTT
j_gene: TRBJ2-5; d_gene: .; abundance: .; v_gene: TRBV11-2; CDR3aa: CASSSPGSGQETQYF; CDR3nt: TGTGCCAGCAGCTCTCCCGGAAGCGGTCAAGAGACCCAGTACTTC
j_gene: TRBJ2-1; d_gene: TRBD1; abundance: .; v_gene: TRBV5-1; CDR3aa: CASSLHRDRVNEQFF; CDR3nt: TGCGCCAGCAGCTTGCACCGGGACAGGGTGAATGAGCAGTTCTTC
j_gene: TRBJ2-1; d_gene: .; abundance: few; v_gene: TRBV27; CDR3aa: CASSTRIYNEQFF; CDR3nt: TGTGCCAGCAGTACAAGGATTTACAATGAGCAGTTCTTC
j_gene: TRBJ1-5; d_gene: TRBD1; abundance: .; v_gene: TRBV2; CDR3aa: CASTDSGGADYQPQHF; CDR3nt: TGTGCCAGTACAGATTCAGGGGGCGCGGACTATCAGCCCCAGCATTTT
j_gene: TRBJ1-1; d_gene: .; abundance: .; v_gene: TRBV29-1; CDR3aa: CSVVVSMYSEAFF; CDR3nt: TGCAGCGTTGTCGTCAGTATGTATTCTGAAGCTTTCTTT
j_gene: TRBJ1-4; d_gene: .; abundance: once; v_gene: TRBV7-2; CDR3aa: CASSLAAQGGEKLFF; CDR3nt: TGTGCCAGCAGCTTAGCAGCGCAGGGTGGTGAAAAACTGTTTTTT
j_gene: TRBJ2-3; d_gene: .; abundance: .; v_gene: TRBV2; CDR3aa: CASSDEPGLGSVSDTQYF; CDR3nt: TGTGCCAGCAGTGACGAACCAGGGTTAGGTTCGGTTTCAGATACGCAGTATTTT
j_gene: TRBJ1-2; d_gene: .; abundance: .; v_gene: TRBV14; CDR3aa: CASSQQTGFNYGYTF; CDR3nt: TGTGCCAGCAGCCAACAGACAGGTTTTAACTATGGCTACACCTTC